A selection of T cell receptor beta chains follows, all from one sample in a study of low-dose radiotherapy and immunotherapy resistance in tumors. TCRdb used MiXCR to reprocess the reads, holding one entry per CDR3 protein. Counted here are fewer than 90,000 distinct CDR3 sequences, 18% occurring once; the ten biggest clones make up 5.9%. Sequenced here: PBMCs, sampled before treatment. These receptor sequences come from a male donor with prostate cancer. Both conserved end residues are trimmed from each CDR3. D genes are given only for firm matches. Size tells how often a clone was seen (once, few, many) or the class of an expanded clone, and some rows leave it out.

cdr3_aa: ASSLAQGNEQF
j_call: TRBJ2-1
d_call: .
clone_size: many
v_call: TRBV7-6

cdr3_aa: ASSFDRWSYEQY
j_call: TRBJ2-7
d_call: .
clone_size: many
v_call: TRBV7-8

cdr3_aa: AWSVLEDTQY
j_call: TRBJ2-3
d_call: .
clone_size: many
v_call: TRBV30

cdr3_aa: ASSLLYPQGHTIY
j_call: TRBJ1-3
d_call: TRBD1
clone_size: .
v_call: TRBV28

cdr3_aa: SAQEYSNQPQH
j_call: TRBJ1-5
d_call: .
clone_size: many
v_call: TRBV20-1

cdr3_aa: ASSTQGADTQY
j_call: TRBJ2-3
d_call: TRBD1
clone_size: few
v_call: TRBV28

cdr3_aa: ASSSDRNIQY
j_call: TRBJ2-4
d_call: TRBD1
clone_size: many
v_call: TRBV7-2

cdr3_aa: ASSVLAGGVGELF
j_call: TRBJ2-2
d_call: TRBD2
clone_size: many
v_call: TRBV7-3

cdr3_aa: ASSLTSGSPDTQY
j_call: TRBJ2-3
d_call: TRBD2
clone_size: many
v_call: TRBV7-6

cdr3_aa: ASSTPGQGVYEQY
j_call: TRBJ2-7
d_call: TRBD1
clone_size: many
v_call: TRBV7-6

cdr3_aa: AWNRAYGYT
j_call: TRBJ1-2
d_call: .
clone_size: many
v_call: TRBV30

cdr3_aa: SAQLGQETQY
j_call: TRBJ2-5
d_call: .
clone_size: many
v_call: TRBV20-1

cdr3_aa: VSSLGVNTEAF
j_call: TRBJ1-1
d_call: .
clone_size: .
v_call: TRBV11-2

cdr3_aa: ATSTGDRSSGANVLT
j_call: TRBJ2-6
d_call: .
clone_size: .
v_call: TRBV15

cdr3_aa: AWQGTEAF
j_call: TRBJ1-1
d_call: .
clone_size: many
v_call: TRBV30

cdr3_aa: ASSRLTSGWNEQF
j_call: TRBJ2-1
d_call: TRBD2
clone_size: many
v_call: TRBV18

cdr3_aa: ASSEGRGTEAF
j_call: TRBJ1-1
d_call: .
clone_size: many
v_call: TRBV10-2

cdr3_aa: ASSRLLGPDTQY
j_call: TRBJ2-3
d_call: .
clone_size: many
v_call: TRBV12-3/TRBV12-4

cdr3_aa: ASSLPGEQF
j_call: TRBJ2-1
d_call: .
clone_size: .
v_call: TRBV12-3/TRBV12-4

cdr3_aa: ASNKFAGGSITDGANVLT
j_call: TRBJ2-6
d_call: .
clone_size: many
v_call: TRBV6-5

cdr3_aa: SARDRSAPQTQY
j_call: TRBJ2-5
d_call: .
clone_size: many
v_call: TRBV20-1

cdr3_aa: AISESGGTEIQETQY
j_call: TRBJ2-5
d_call: .
clone_size: many
v_call: TRBV10-3

cdr3_aa: ASSQDGYVSSGNTIY
j_call: TRBJ1-3
d_call: .
clone_size: many
v_call: TRBV4-3

cdr3_aa: ASSYFTWGVSYNEQF
j_call: TRBJ2-1
d_call: .
clone_size: many
v_call: TRBV6-2/TRBV6-3

cdr3_aa: ASDRTGDLNTGELF
j_call: TRBJ2-2
d_call: TRBD1
clone_size: .
v_call: TRBV5-1

cdr3_aa: ASSVSGVMNTEAF
j_call: TRBJ1-1
d_call: .
clone_size: many
v_call: TRBV9

cdr3_aa: ASSNTKQGTHEQF
j_call: TRBJ2-1
d_call: .
clone_size: few
v_call: TRBV21-1

cdr3_aa: ASREGGNEQF
j_call: TRBJ2-1
d_call: .
clone_size: .
v_call: TRBV6-1

cdr3_aa: ASSRGTGSSYEQY
j_call: TRBJ2-7
d_call: TRBD1
clone_size: many
v_call: TRBV4-1

cdr3_aa: ASSLGDINNEQF
j_call: TRBJ2-1
d_call: .
clone_size: many
v_call: TRBV5-1

cdr3_aa: ASSSGYQDTGELF
j_call: TRBJ2-2
d_call: .
clone_size: many
v_call: TRBV27

cdr3_aa: AWSPSIDRAEQY
j_call: TRBJ2-7
d_call: TRBD1
clone_size: many
v_call: TRBV30

cdr3_aa: ASSFTSGRDGNEQF
j_call: TRBJ2-1
d_call: TRBD2
clone_size: many
v_call: TRBV5-1

cdr3_aa: ASSVWAGWETQY
j_call: TRBJ2-5
d_call: .
clone_size: .
v_call: TRBV6-8

cdr3_aa: AISDRDYEQY
j_call: TRBJ2-7
d_call: .
clone_size: few
v_call: TRBV10-3

cdr3_aa: ASSPILAEGWETQY
j_call: TRBJ2-5
d_call: TRBD2
clone_size: many
v_call: TRBV2

cdr3_aa: ASRKQNLNTEAF
j_call: TRBJ1-1
d_call: .
clone_size: many
v_call: TRBV19

cdr3_aa: ASNGQGANEKLF
j_call: TRBJ1-4
d_call: TRBD1
clone_size: many
v_call: TRBV2

cdr3_aa: ASVDRREADTQY
j_call: TRBJ2-3
d_call: .
clone_size: many
v_call: TRBV21-1

cdr3_aa: ASSARDRESYEQY
j_call: TRBJ2-7
d_call: TRBD1
clone_size: few
v_call: TRBV12-3/TRBV12-4

cdr3_aa: ATSRVRGSYNEQF
j_call: TRBJ2-1
d_call: .
clone_size: .
v_call: TRBV15

cdr3_aa: SAGGLAEPSYEQY
j_call: TRBJ2-7
d_call: TRBD2
clone_size: .
v_call: TRBV20-1

cdr3_aa: ASSLDDRGSPLH
j_call: TRBJ1-6
d_call: TRBD1
clone_size: many
v_call: TRBV5-1

cdr3_aa: ASSLRPITGGSDTEAF
j_call: TRBJ1-1
d_call: TRBD1
clone_size: many
v_call: TRBV7-3

cdr3_aa: SAFGGRDSPYEQY
j_call: TRBJ2-7
d_call: TRBD1
clone_size: many
v_call: TRBV20-1

cdr3_aa: AISPSNQPQH
j_call: TRBJ1-5
d_call: .
clone_size: many
v_call: TRBV10-3

cdr3_aa: ASSERTGDSYEQY
j_call: TRBJ2-7
d_call: TRBD1
clone_size: many
v_call: TRBV4-2

cdr3_aa: ASSLRSPTGGLYGYT
j_call: TRBJ1-2
d_call: TRBD1
clone_size: many
v_call: TRBV7-9

cdr3_aa: ASSLESRNEQF
j_call: TRBJ2-1
d_call: .
clone_size: many
v_call: TRBV11-2

cdr3_aa: SAKLAGTYNEQF
j_call: TRBJ2-1
d_call: TRBD2
clone_size: many
v_call: TRBV20-1

cdr3_aa: ASSLGTRNYGYT
j_call: TRBJ1-2
d_call: .
clone_size: many
v_call: TRBV5-4

cdr3_aa: ASRPTLASSSYNEQF
j_call: TRBJ2-1
d_call: .
clone_size: many
v_call: TRBV5-5

cdr3_aa: SVGGGLAEADTQY
j_call: TRBJ2-3
d_call: TRBD2
clone_size: many
v_call: TRBV29-1

cdr3_aa: ASSRQGAMHTEAF
j_call: TRBJ1-1
d_call: TRBD1
clone_size: many
v_call: TRBV7-2

cdr3_aa: ASSFRSTSASSYNEQF
j_call: TRBJ2-1
d_call: TRBD2
clone_size: many
v_call: TRBV5-1

cdr3_aa: ASSYSRGPNTEAF
j_call: TRBJ1-1
d_call: .
clone_size: many
v_call: TRBV6-5

cdr3_aa: ASSPSPGSIYEQY
j_call: TRBJ2-7
d_call: .
clone_size: many
v_call: TRBV4-2

cdr3_aa: ASSFDLRTDTQY
j_call: TRBJ2-3
d_call: .
clone_size: many
v_call: TRBV19